This T cell receptor (beta chain) appears in the sequencing data of a study of blood T cell repertoires in COVID-19. Libraries were prepared by immunoSEQ multiplex PCR; TCRdb keeps only in-frame clonotypes and omits some of them. The table includes about 350,000 clones, roughly 90% detected once. The TCR sequence derives from a man aged 30 to 45 with COVID-19, enrolled during active disease. Sequenced: peripheral blood.

CDR3 DNA: TGTGCCAGTAAATACGTTGGACTAGCGGGGTCCTACAATGAGCAGTTCTTC. This gives the protein CASKYVGLAGSYNEQFF. This chain connects TRBV19 to TRBJ2-1; TRBD2 agrees at 12 bases. This CDR3 contains 17 residues. V was clipped by 7 bases and J by 1 base; unmatched bases: 8. The germline V gene encodes CDR1 LNHDA and CDR2 SQIVND (reference sequence).